This TCR beta chain comes out of a study of T cells in Graves' hyperthyroidism and ophthalmopathy. Study-level findings and limits: Before onset, ophthalmopathy was predicted by the model a median approximately 6.6 months earlier. A model using 13 V-J features told ophthalmopathy apart from stable hyperthyroidism.

Germline CDR1 is ENHRY and CDR2 is SYGVKD. V was shortened by 2 bases and J by 0 bases, with 11 bases between the two germline ends. The CDR3 sequence is 16 residues long. RNA transcripts yielded amplified TCR beta CDR3 regions. Using the HTBI primer set, a first-round RT-PCR was run on the TCR CDR3. A single record per CDR3 protein comes from TCRdb applying MiXCR to the multiplex PCR reads. The table records about 640,000 distinct CDR3 sequences, around 13% of them present only once. The PBMCs had their origin in roughly 9.8 ml of fresh peripheral blood. This clonotype was recorded at least ten times. The antigen remains unidentified.

The chain links TRBV10-3 to TRBJ1-5; no clear D gene. The sample comprised blood. This receptor was taken from a woman aged 45-65 years with Graves' ophthalmopathy. As DNA, the CDR3 is TGTGCCATCAGTGAGATGGGCCCGTATAGCAATCAGCCCCAGCATTTT. This codes for CAISEMGPYSNQPQHF.